The 20 T cell receptor beta chains below all came from one sample that was sequenced in a study of T cell repertoires in cytomegalovirus infection. From the reads, TCRdb called clonotypes with MiXCR, one entry per CDR3 protein. The sample yields 450,000 to 650,000 distinct CDR3 sequences, roughly 29% seen once. The sequenced sample was PBMCs. These receptors originate from a human donor in good health (CMV status not recorded). Some clones in this sample may be carry-over from other donors' samples.

This clonotype has just a few counts. The chain has TRBV19 and TRBJ2-2; either TRBD1 or TRBD2 may fit D (5 bases each). The CDR3 loop spans 14 amino acids. Germline loops: CDR1 LNHDA, CDR2 SQIVND (reference sequence). V was shortened by 5 bases and J by 8 bases, with 15 bases between the two germline ends. In DNA form, the CDR3 reads TGTGCCAGTAGTCCCAGAGGGGTCGGGGGGGAGCTGTTTTTT. Translation gives CASSPRGVGGELFF.

This clonotype was seen more than once but under ten times. The V gene is TRBV20-1, the J gene TRBJ1-1; tentative D call: TRBD1 (5 bases). CDR3 length: 13 residues. The germline V gene has CDR1 DFQATT and CDR2 SNEGSKA (reference sequence). V lost 3 bases to trimming and J lost 5 bases, with 13 bases between them. The CDR3 region is CSASSGRTTEAFF. CDR3 in DNA: TGCAGTGCTAGCTCAGGGCGAACGACTGAAGCTTTCTTT.

This clonotype has more than one count but fewer than ten. This sequence joins TRBV10-3 and TRBJ1-4; TRBD1 is a possible D gene (6 bases). In germline, CDR1 is ENHRY, CDR2 SYGVKD. With 10 bases removed from V and 5 bases from J, the gap between germline ends came to 17 bases. The CDR3 has 14 amino acids. CDR3 region: CATTPGQGNEKLFF. CDR3 DNA: TGTGCCACTACCCCGGGACAAGGAAATGAAAAACTGTTTTTT.

This clonotype occurred a few times. This chain uses TRBV9 with TRBJ2-5; D is undetermined. Germline CDR1 SGDLS, CDR2 YYNGEE. The CDR3 covers 13 residues. V lost 0 bases, J lost 1 base, and 4 bases lay in between. Written as DNA, the CDR3 is TGTGCCAGCAGCGTAGATTCCCAAGAGACCCAGTACTTC. It is translated as CASSVDSQETQYF. The full variable domain, completed using reference TRBV9 and TRBJ2-5, is DSGVTQTPKHLITATGQRVTLRCSPRSGDLSVYWYQQSLDQGLQFLIQYYNGEERAKGNILERFSAQQFPDLHSELNLSSLELGDSALYFCASSVDSQETQYFGPGTRLLVL.

This clonotype was seen many times. V and J are TRBV11-2 and TRBJ2-1; D is unresolved. Trimming took 5 bases from V and 6 from J, leaving 11 bases between them. The germline V gene has CDR1 SGHAT and CDR2 FQNNGV. This CDR3 spans 13 amino acids. The DNA of the CDR3 is TGTGCCAGCAGCCCCGACTCTCTCAATGAGCAGTTCTTC. Amino acids: CASSPDSLNEQFF.

This clonotype showed up just a few times. The chain couples TRBV28 to TRBJ2-1; 10 positions agree with TRBD1. This CDR3 has 15 residues. CDR1 is MDHEN, CDR2 SYDVKM, per germline. Trimming removed 5 bases from V and 3 bases from J; junction bases left unmatched: 4. CDR3 in amino acids: CASSSGQGVYNEQFF. CDR3 DNA: TGTGCCAGCAGTAGTGGACAGGGGGTCTACAATGAGCAGTTCTTC.

Only a few counts were recorded for this clonotype. The chain recombines TRBV19 with TRBJ1-1, with 9 positions matching TRBD1. In germline, CDR1 is LNHDA, CDR2 SQIVND (reference sequence). Trimming removed 4 bases from V and 5 bases from J; junction bases left unmatched: 5. CDR3 size: 14 residues. CDR3 nucleotide sequence: TGTGCCAGTAGTAGCCCGGGACAGGGTACTGAAGCTTTCTTT. Encoded protein: CASSSPGQGTEAFF.

The V call is TRBV12-3 or TRBV12-4, the J call TRBJ2-2, with D uncertain. The V end was cut by 2 bases, the J end by 9 bases, with 7 bases between. The CDR3 has 12 residues. CDR3 loop: CASSLNGRELFF. In DNA, the CDR3 is TGTGCCAGCAGTTTAAATGGCCGGGAGCTGTTTTTT.

This chain joins TRBV5-5 and TRBJ1-1; tentatively, D is TRBD1 (5 bases). V was clipped by 0 bases and J by 7 bases, with 10 bases between them. The CDR3 totals 13 residues. Per germline, CDR1 SGHKS and CDR2 YYEKEE (reference sequence). For the CDR3, the DNA is TGTGCCAGCAGCTTGGTTCACGGGGGTGAAGCTTTCTTT. Translating gives CASSLVHGGEAFF. Supplemented by reference TRBV5-5 and TRBJ1-1, the full variable domain reads DAGVTQSPTHLIKTRGQQVTLRCSPISGHKSVSWYQQVLGQGPQFIFQYYEKEERGRGNFPDRFSARQFPNYSSELNVNALLLGDSALYLCASSLVHGGEAFFGQGTRLTVV.

This chain joins TRBV12-3 or TRBV12-4 and TRBJ2-7; D perhaps matches TRBD1 (5 bases). V shed 4 bases and J shed 9 bases, with 16 bases lying between them. This CDR3 is 13 amino acids long. In nucleotides, the CDR3 is TGTGCCAGCAGTTACTCGGGTCCGCAGGGGCAGTACTTC. Residues: CASSYSGPQGQYF.

This clonotype was recorded a few times. The rearrangement uses TRBV6-2 or TRBV6-3 and TRBJ1-5; 8 bases align to TRBD1. CDR3 length equals 13 residues. Germline CDR1 reads MNHEY; CDR2 reads SVGEGT. V gave up 4 bases and J gave up 7 bases; unmatched junction bases: 3. CDR3 DNA: TGTGCCAGCAGTTCGGACAGGGAACAGCCCCAGCATTTT. This codes for CASSSDREQPQHF.

To note about this clonotype: Since a much larger clone is just one base distant, this may be a read error. This chain joins TRBV15 and TRBJ1-1; possibly TRBD1 for D (6 bases). Germline-derived CDR1 and CDR2 are LNHNV and YYDKDF (reference sequence). The CDR3 is made up of 13 amino acids. Trimming left V 4 bases short and J 1 base short, with 7 bases between. The CDR3 reads CATSIQGNTEAFF. The CDR3 DNA sequence: TGTGCCACCAGCATACAGGGGAACACTGAAGCTTTCTTT.

This clonotype has just a few counts. The chain recombines TRBV7-9 with TRBJ2-5, with TRBD2 matching 10 bases. Germline V lookup: CDR1 SEHNR, CDR2 FQNEAQ (reference sequence). V was clipped by 5 bases and J by 4 bases; unmatched bases: 10. The CDR3 spans 16 residues. As DNA, the CDR3 is TGTGCCAGCAGCCCGCCCGGGCTAGCGGGAGTAGAGACCCAGTACTTC. As protein: CASSPPGLAGVETQYF. Together with reference TRBV7-9 and TRBJ2-5, the CDR3 gives the full variable domain: DTGVSQNPRHKITKRGQNVTFRCDPISEHNRLYWYRQTLGQGPEFLTYFQNEAQLEKSRLLSDRFSAERPKGSFSTLEIQRTEQGDSAMYLCASSPPGLAGVETQYFGPGTRLLVL.

The genes are TRBV6-2 or TRBV6-3 and TRBJ2-1, with 7 bases aligning to TRBD2. With 7 bases clipped from V and 0 bases from J, the junction kept 9 bases outside the gene matches. Germline V gene sequence: CDR1 MNHEY, CDR2 SVGEGT. The CDR3 length is 16 residues. The CDR3 here is CASTRGGVSSYNEQFF. In nucleotides, the CDR3 is TGTGCCAGCACTCGGGGAGGGGTGAGCTCCTACAATGAGCAGTTCTTC.

This clonotype was counted only a few times. This chain connects TRBV27 to TRBJ2-7; TRBD2 agrees at 7 bases. Trimming removed 4 bases from V and 3 bases from J; junction bases left unmatched: 3. CDR1 and CDR2 (germline): MNHEY, SMNVEV (reference sequence). CDR3 size: 13 residues. CDR3 protein: CASSSASGYEQYF. The CDR3 DNA follows: TGTGCCAGCAGTTCAGCTAGCGGCTACGAGCAGTACTTC.

This clonotype was observed many times. The J gene is TRBJ1-4, the V gene TRBV12-3 or TRBV12-4; no clear D gene. The ends were cut back, 3 bases at V and 3 bases at J, with 14 bases in the middle. CDR3 length equals 16 residues. CDR3 DNA sequence: TGTGCCAGCAGTTTGGGATTTCTGCAGGCTAATGAAAAACTGTTTTTT. This encodes CASSLGFLQANEKLFF.

V usage is TRBV27 and J usage is TRBJ2-1; D ambiguous. Germline CDR1 is MNHEY and CDR2 is SMNVEV (reference sequence). V was clipped by 3 bases and J by 10 bases, with 13 bases between them. The CDR3 spans 13 residues. This CDR3 reads CASSFGGPREQFF. Here the CDR3 DNA reads TGTGCCAGCAGTTTCGGCGGCCCAAGGGAGCAGTTCTTC.

The chain recombines TRBV5-4 with TRBJ1-1; no definite D call. CDR3 size: 15 residues. Per the germline V gene, CDR1 is SGHNT and CDR2 is YYREEE (reference sequence). Trimming took 4 bases from V and 0 from J, leaving 13 bases between them. The DNA for the CDR3 is TGTGCCAGCAGCCCCCCAAAGGTACTGAACACTGAAGCTTTCTTT. Translation: CASSPPKVLNTEAFF.

This clonotype was observed at least ten times. This chain uses TRBV7-2 with TRBJ2-6; the match to TRBD1 covers 7 bases. The CDR3 consists of 16 residues. Trimming took 5 bases from V and 3 from J; bases not matched to a gene: 7. The germline V gene encodes CDR1 SGHTA and CDR2 FQGNSA. The CDR3 DNA reads TGTGCCAGCAGCCCCCTCGCAGGGGGTGGGGCCAACGTCCTGACTTTC. Encoded protein: CASSPLAGGGANVLTF.

The chain combines TRBV6-6 with TRBJ1-1; weak D call: TRBD1 (6 bases). Germline lookup yields CDR1 MNHNY and CDR2 SVGAGI (reference sequence). This CDR3 has 13 residues. V lost 0 bases to trimming and J lost 11 bases, with 13 bases between them. In DNA form, the CDR3 reads TGTGCCAGCAGTTACTCGCGACAGGAAGGTGCTTTCTTT. It encodes CASSYSRQEGAFF.